This TCR beta chain was recovered during a study of persistence of HIV-infected CD4 T cells. Overall study context: Anti-CD3/anti-CD28 beads activated more cells than antigen stimulation did.

Sequencing used immunoSEQ version 4 in survey mode. Sequenced by immunoSEQ multiplex PCR; TCRdb stores in-frame clones only, minus some. There are 35,000 to 50,000 clones in the sample; about nine tenths occur only once, and approximately 1.8% lies in the top ten. About this clone: The antigen remains unidentified.

The CDR3 totals 16 residues. V was clipped by 5 bases and J by 2 bases, with 16 bases between them. This nonspecific control used anti-CD3/anti-CD28 bead stimulation of CD4+ T cells. Sorting of responding CD4+ T cells relied on upregulated CD40 ligand together with CD69. Suppressive ART was started during chronic HIV-1 infection in these adults. For at least 4 years, plasma HIV-1 RNA was undetectable (<50 copies/mL). Donors had CD4+ T cell counts above 400 cells/uL and were CMV-seropositive. This specimen was CD4+ T cells sorted from PBMCs after roughly 20-hour stimulation, taken from a patient who received antiretroviral therapy. The V call is TRBV5-3, the J call TRBJ1-4; D remains unclear. TRBV5-3 is an ORF for which the function is uncertain. This receptor was identified in an adult man with HIV who was CMV-seropositive. CDR3 residues: CARRPPPGFTNEKLFF. The CDR3 nucleotides read TGTGCCAGAAGACCCCCTCCCGGTTTCACTAATGAAAAACTGTTTTTT.